A selection of T cell receptor beta chains follows, all from one sample in a study of blood T cell repertoires in COVID-19. Data came from immunoSEQ multiplex PCR; TCRdb stores just in-frame clones and leaves some out. This table holds some 180,000 clones, 84% found once. Sequenced sample: PBMCs or T cells enriched from blood (not recorded which). These receptors all come from a young woman who had been exposed to COVID-19. CDR3s include the opening cysteine and the closing phenylalanine or tryptophan. The D gene is left open where the match is weak. The size of a clone is reported for some rows only, either as once, few or many, or as a class for expanded clones.

J	size	V	D	CDR3	DNA
TRBJ1-2	.	TRBV6-5	.	CASSYEAFYGYTF	TGTGCCAGCAGTTACGAGGCGTTCTATGGCTACACCTTC
TRBJ2-3	.	TRBV12-5	.	CASGLSGGTDTQYF	TGTGCTAGTGGTTTGTCGGGGGGCACAGATACGCAGTATTTT
TRBJ2-5	.	TRBV6-2/TRBV6-3	.	CASSYSGGRETQYF	TGTGCCAGCAGTTACTCCGGGGGGCGAGAGACCCAGTACTTC
TRBJ2-7	.	TRBV24-1	.	CATSDKGHWYYEQYF	TGTGCCACCAGTGATAAGGGACACTGGTACTACGAGCAGTACTTC
TRBJ2-7	.	TRBV15	.	CATSRTTRGESEQYF	TGTGCCACCAGCAGAACTACCAGGGGGGAGTCCGAGCAGTACTTC
TRBJ1-2	.	TRBV25-1	TRBD1	CASSPRTGTLGYTF	TGTGCCAGCAGCCCAAGGACAGGGACCCTTGGCTACACCTTC
TRBJ1-6	few	TRBV27	TRBD1	CASSLKQGARNSPLHF	TGTGCCAGCAGTTTAAAACAGGGGGCAAGGAATTCACCCCTCCACTTT
TRBJ2-4	.	TRBV10-1	.	CAGKAQYTKNIQYF	TGCGCCGGAAAAGCGCAATACACTAAAAACATTCAGTACTTC
TRBJ2-3	.	TRBV5-1	TRBD2	CASSLKRGGIGDTQYF	TGCGCCAGCAGCTTGAAGCGGGGGGGAATTGGAGATACGCAGTATTTT
TRBJ2-1	once	TRBV7-3	TRBD2	CASSPGLAGINEQFF	TGTGCCAGCAGCCCCGGACTAGCGGGAATCAATGAGCAGTTCTTC
TRBJ2-3	.	TRBV5-1	TRBD2	CASSFTPAGVTDTQYF	TGCGCCAGCAGCTTTACCCCAGCGGGGGTGACAGATACGCAGTATTTT
TRBJ1-5	.	TRBV15	.	CATRIVHDSNQPQHF	TGTGCCACCAGGATTGTACATGATAGCAATCAGCCCCAGCATTTT
TRBJ2-7	.	TRBV2	TRBD2	CASPKAGAQDEQYF	TGTGCCAGCCCCAAAGCGGGGGCCCAGGACGAGCAGTACTTC
TRBJ2-7	once	TRBV19	.	CASSRGDLYEQYF	TGTGCCAGTAGTAGGGGGGACCTGTACGAGCAGTACTTC
TRBJ1-1	.	TRBV29-1	.	CSVVSGGTEAFF	TGCAGCGTTGTCAGCGGGGGTACTGAAGCTTTCTTT
TRBJ2-1	.	TRBV3-1/TRBV3-2	TRBD1	CASSPPGQGFNEQFF	TGTGCCAGCAGCCCCCCGGGACAGGGGTTCAATGAGCAGTTCTTC
TRBJ1-2	.	TRBV27	.	CASMDRSYGYTF	TGTGCCAGCATGGACAGATCCTATGGCTACACCTTC
TRBJ1-5	once	TRBV6-5	.	CASSYSPIYQPQHF	TGTGCCAGCAGTTACTCTCCAATTTATCAGCCCCAGCATTTT
TRBJ2-3	.	TRBV3-1/TRBV3-2	.	CASSQEGTRDRTDTQYF	TGTGCCAGCAGCCAAGAGGGGACGCGGGATCGCACAGATACGCAGTATTTT
TRBJ1-5	.	TRBV27	.	CASSTTDYQPQHF	TGTGCCAGCAGCACGACAGACTATCAGCCCCAGCATTTT
TRBJ2-5	.	TRBV20-1	.	CSARVSETQYF	TGCAGTGCTAGAGTTAGCGAGACCCAGTACTTC
TRBJ2-5	.	TRBV7-8	TRBD2	CASSSPASGGSQETQYF	TGTGCCAGCAGCTCTCCGGCTAGCGGGGGGTCCCAAGAGACCCAGTACTTC
TRBJ2-7	few	TRBV11-3	TRBD1	CASSLLGQVIIYEQYF	TGTGCCAGCAGCTTACTTGGACAGGTGATCATCTACGAGCAGTACTTC
TRBJ1-3	.	TRBV29-1	TRBD1	CSVDRAPYSRNTIYF	TGCAGCGTAGACAGGGCCCCTTATTCTCGAAACACCATATATTTT
TRBJ1-1	.	TRBV5-1	TRBD1	CASRTGGPGTEAFF	TGCGCCAGCCGGACAGGGGGACCGGGAACTGAAGCTTTCTTT
TRBJ1-4	few	TRBV2	.	CASTPTEGLPGKLFF	TGTGCCAGCACCCCGACTGAGGGACTTCCCGGAAAACTGTTTTTT
TRBJ2-2	.	TRBV7-8	TRBD2	CASSLGLAYTGELFF	TGTGCCAGCAGCCTCGGACTAGCGTACACCGGGGAGCTGTTTTTT
TRBJ1-2	.	TRBV19	TRBD1	CASSGAVQGGGYTF	TGTGCCAGTAGTGGAGCCGTCCAGGGGGGAGGCTACACCTTC
TRBJ2-5	.	TRBV7-6	.	CASSLGPRGEAQYF	TGTGCCAGCAGCTTAGGGCCCCGGGGAGAGGCCCAGTACTTC
TRBJ2-1	.	TRBV7-2	.	CASSSLGEMGQQFF	TGTGCCAGCAGCTCGCTCGGGGAGATGGGACAACAGTTCTTC
TRBJ2-2	.	TRBV6-2/TRBV6-3	.	CASSSGELFF	TGTGCCAGCAGCTCGGGGGAGCTGTTTTTT
TRBJ2-5	.	TRBV5-4	.	CASSVGTIGGETQYF	TGTGCCAGCAGCGTCGGGACAATAGGCGGAGAGACCCAGTACTTC
TRBJ1-2	.	TRBV6-1	TRBD1	CASSAYDRDSRYGYTF	TGTGCCAGCAGTGCCTACGACCGGGACAGCCGATATGGCTACACCTTC
TRBJ1-1	.	TRBV27	TRBD1	CASINRGLGTEAFF	TGTGCCAGCATAAACAGGGGACTGGGGACTGAAGCTTTCTTT
TRBJ2-7	.	TRBV24-1	.	CATSDLQVMSYEQYF	TGTGCCACCAGTGATTTGCAGGTAATGTCCTACGAGCAGTACTTC
TRBJ1-4	.	TRBV18	TRBD1	CASSPRGEREKLFF	TGTGCCAGCTCACCCAGGGGGGAACGTGAAAAACTGTTTTTT
TRBJ1-1	once	TRBV3-1/TRBV3-2	TRBD1	CASSQETGDGNTEAFF	TGTGCCAGCAGCCAAGAGACAGGGGATGGGAACACTGAAGCTTTCTTT
TRBJ1-2	.	TRBV7-6	TRBD1	CASSSDRVYGYTF	TGTGCCAGCAGCTCTGACAGGGTATATGGCTACACCTTC